Below, one TCR beta chain is given with its context. Repertoires were generated with immunoSEQ multiplex PCR, while TCRdb's copy carries only in-frame clones and drops some. The sample carries about 150,000 clones, roughly 89% recorded once. The CDR3 totals 16 residues. Germline CDR1 and CDR2: SGHAT and FQNNGV. V shed 5 bases and J 4 bases; nucleotides not matched to a gene: 7. The source of the sample is a study of blood T cell repertoires in COVID-19. The clonotype comes from a woman between 45 and 65 years old who had been exposed to COVID-19. J is TRBJ1-5 and V is TRBV11-2; TRBD1 agrees at 11 bases. Sequencing was performed on PBMCs or T cells enriched from blood (not recorded which). The CDR3 DNA follows: TGTGCCAGCAGCCGCCTGGACAGGGGGCGGAATCAGCCCCAGCATTTT. Translation gives CASSRLDRGRNQPQHF.